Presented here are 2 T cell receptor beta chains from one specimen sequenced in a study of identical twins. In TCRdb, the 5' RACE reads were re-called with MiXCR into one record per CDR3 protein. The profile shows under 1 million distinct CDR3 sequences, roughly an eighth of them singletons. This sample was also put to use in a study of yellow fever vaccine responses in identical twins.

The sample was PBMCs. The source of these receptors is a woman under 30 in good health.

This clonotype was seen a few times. The CDR3 DNA follows: TGCGCCAGCAGCTCAAACAGGGCCAATGAGCAGTTCTTC. Translated, it gives CASSSNRANEQFF. The gene calls are TRBV5-1 and TRBJ2-1; maybe TRBD1 (6 bases). This CDR3 is built from 13 residues. Per germline, CDR1 SGHRS and CDR2 YFSETQ. V lost 3 bases and J 6 bases, leaving 10 bases between the germline ends. Complete variable domain (other parts from reference TRBV5-1 and TRBJ2-1): KAGVTQTPRYLIKTRGQQVTLSCSPISGHRSVSWYQQTPGQGLQFLFEYFSETQRNKGNFPGRFSGRQFSNSRSEMNVSTLELGDSALYLCASSSNRANEQFFGPGTRLTVL.

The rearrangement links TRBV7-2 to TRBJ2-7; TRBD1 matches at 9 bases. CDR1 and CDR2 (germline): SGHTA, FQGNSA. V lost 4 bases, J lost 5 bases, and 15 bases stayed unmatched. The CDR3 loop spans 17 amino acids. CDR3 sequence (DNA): TGTGCCAGCAGCTCCCCCCTTACCGGGACAGGGATCCACGAGCAGTACTTC. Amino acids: CASSSPLTGTGIHEQYF.